Listed below are T cell receptor beta chains from one sample, sequenced in a study of blood T cell repertoires in COVID-19. Some clones are missing from TCRdb's copy, which holds only in-frame ones; the method was immunoSEQ multiplex PCR. Of 45,000 to 55,000 clones in the sample, about 81% were seen once. Material: peripheral blood. The receptors were gathered from a man in his forties or fifties with active COVID-19. CDR3s include the opening cysteine and the closing phenylalanine or tryptophan. Fields, in order: CDR3 length, V gene, D gene, clone size, J gene, CDR3 DNA, CDR3 protein. D genes are given only for firm matches. A clone size is listed for some rows: how often the clone was seen (once, few, many), or a class if it is expanded.

16	TRBV19	NA	NA	TRBJ2-1	TGTGCCAGTAGTATAGGGGGCGAACTCTCCTACAATGAGCAGTTCTTC	CASSIGGELSYNEQFF
13	TRBV7-9	NA	NA	TRBJ1-1	TGTGCCAGCAGCTTTAGACAGAACACTGAAGCTTTCTTT	CASSFRQNTEAFF
14	TRBV15	TRBD1	few	TRBJ1-6	TGTGCCACCAGCAAATGGACAGGGAGTTCACCCCTCCACTTT	CATSKWTGSSPLHF
14	TRBV6-6	TRBD1	NA	TRBJ2-3	TGTGCCAGCAGTTCCCGACAGGGGACGGATACGCAGTATTTT	CASSSRQGTDTQYF
17	TRBV7-2	TRBD2	NA	TRBJ2-3	TGTGCCAGCAGCTTTCTTCCAGCGGGGGGCAGGTCAGATACGCAGTATTTT	CASSFLPAGGRSDTQYF
15	TRBV23-1	NA	once	TRBJ1-2	TGCGCCAGCAGTCAATCCAATTCGGGGGGTGATGGCTACACCTTC	CASSQSNSGGDGYTF
14	TRBV7-2	TRBD2	NA	TRBJ2-5	TGTGCCAGCAACCCACGCGGGGGGGCAGAGACCCAGTACTTC	CASNPRGGAETQYF
16	TRBV4-3	NA	many	TRBJ1-4	TGCGCCAGCAGCCAAGATCGTGCAGACAGTAATGAAAAACTGTTTTTT	CASSQDRADSNEKLFF
8	TRBV7-8	NA	once	TRBJ2-3	TGTGCCAGCAGCCCCCAGGTTTTT	CASSPQVF
17	TRBV7-9	TRBD1	NA	TRBJ1-5	TGTGCCACCACCCCGGGACAGGGGGCCTTTGGCAATCAGCCCCAGCATTTT	CATTPGQGAFGNQPQHF
17	TRBV6-4	TRBD2	NA	TRBJ2-5	TGTGCCAGCAGACATTCGGATAGCGGGGGGGCCGGGGAGACCCAGTACTTC	CASRHSDSGGAGETQYF
15	TRBV6-5	TRBD2	NA	TRBJ2-7	TGTGCCAGCAGTCCCGCGAGCGGGGGGGCCTACGAGCAGTACTTC	CASSPASGGAYEQYF
11	TRBV28	NA	NA	TRBJ2-7	TGTGCCAGCAGGTCAAACTACGAGCAGTACTTC	CASRSNYEQYF
14	TRBV6-2/TRBV6-3	TRBD1	NA	TRBJ1-1	TGTGCCAGCAGTTTCGGGGACAGGAACACTGAAGCTTTCTTT	CASSFGDRNTEAFF